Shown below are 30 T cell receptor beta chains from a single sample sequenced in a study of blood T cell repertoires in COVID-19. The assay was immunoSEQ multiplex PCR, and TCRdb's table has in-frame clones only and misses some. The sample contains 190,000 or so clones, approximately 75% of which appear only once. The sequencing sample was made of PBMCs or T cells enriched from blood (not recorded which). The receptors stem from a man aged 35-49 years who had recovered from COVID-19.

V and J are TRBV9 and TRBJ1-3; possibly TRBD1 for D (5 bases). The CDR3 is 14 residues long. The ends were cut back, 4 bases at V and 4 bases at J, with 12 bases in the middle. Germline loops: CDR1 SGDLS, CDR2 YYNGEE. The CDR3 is CASSLPGFGNTIYF. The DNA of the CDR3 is TGTGCCAGCAGCCTTCCAGGGTTCGGAAACACCATATATTTT.

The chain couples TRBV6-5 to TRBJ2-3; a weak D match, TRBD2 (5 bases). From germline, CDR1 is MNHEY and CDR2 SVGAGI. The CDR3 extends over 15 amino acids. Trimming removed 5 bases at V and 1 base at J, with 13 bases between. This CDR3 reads CASSLGGPGTDTQYF. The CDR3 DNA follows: TGTGCCAGCAGTCTCGGAGGTCCGGGCACAGATACGCAGTATTTT.

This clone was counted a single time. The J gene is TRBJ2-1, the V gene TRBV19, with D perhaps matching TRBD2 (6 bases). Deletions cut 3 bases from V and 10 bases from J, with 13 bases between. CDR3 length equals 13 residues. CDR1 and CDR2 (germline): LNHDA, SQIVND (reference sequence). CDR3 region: CASSMAGPSEQFF. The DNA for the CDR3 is TGTGCCAGTAGTATGGCGGGACCCTCAGAGCAGTTCTTC.

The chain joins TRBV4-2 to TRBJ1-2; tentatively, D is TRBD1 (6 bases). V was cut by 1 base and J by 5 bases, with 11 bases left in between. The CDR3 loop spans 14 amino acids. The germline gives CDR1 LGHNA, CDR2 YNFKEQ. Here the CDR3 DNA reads TGTGCCAGCAGCCAAGGACAGGATTCATATGGCTACACCTTC. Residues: CASSQGQDSYGYTF.

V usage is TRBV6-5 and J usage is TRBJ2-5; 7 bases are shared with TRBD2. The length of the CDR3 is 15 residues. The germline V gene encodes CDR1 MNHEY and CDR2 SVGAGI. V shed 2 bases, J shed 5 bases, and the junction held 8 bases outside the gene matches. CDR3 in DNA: TGTGCCAGCAGTTACGGAGCGGGGATGGTGGAGACCCAGTACTTC. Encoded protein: CASSYGAGMVETQYF.

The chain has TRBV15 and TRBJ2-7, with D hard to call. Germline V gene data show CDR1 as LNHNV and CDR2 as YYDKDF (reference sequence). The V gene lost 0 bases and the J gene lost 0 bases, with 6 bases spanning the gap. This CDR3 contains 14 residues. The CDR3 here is CATSREYSSYEQYF. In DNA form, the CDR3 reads TGTGCCACCAGCAGAGAATACAGCTCCTACGAGCAGTACTTC.

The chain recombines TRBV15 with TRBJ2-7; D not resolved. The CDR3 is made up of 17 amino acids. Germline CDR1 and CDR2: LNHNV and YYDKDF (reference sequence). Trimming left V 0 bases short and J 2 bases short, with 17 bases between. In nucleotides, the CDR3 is TGTGCCACCAGCAGAGATCGTGTGGGCCTATCCACCTACGAGCAGTACTTC. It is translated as CATSRDRVGLSTYEQYF.

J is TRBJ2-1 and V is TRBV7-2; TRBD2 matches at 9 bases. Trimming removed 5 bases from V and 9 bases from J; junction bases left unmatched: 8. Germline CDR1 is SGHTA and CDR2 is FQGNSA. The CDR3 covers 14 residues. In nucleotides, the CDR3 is TGTGCCAGCAGCGGCGGACTAGCGTATGGTGAGCAGTTCTTC. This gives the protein CASSGGLAYGEQFF.

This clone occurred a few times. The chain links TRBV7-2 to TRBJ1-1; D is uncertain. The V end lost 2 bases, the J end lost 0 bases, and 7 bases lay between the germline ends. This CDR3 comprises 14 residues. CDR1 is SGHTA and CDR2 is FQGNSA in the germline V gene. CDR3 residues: CASSLPNMNTEAFF. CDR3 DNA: TGTGCCAGCAGCTTACCAAACATGAACACTGAAGCTTTCTTT.

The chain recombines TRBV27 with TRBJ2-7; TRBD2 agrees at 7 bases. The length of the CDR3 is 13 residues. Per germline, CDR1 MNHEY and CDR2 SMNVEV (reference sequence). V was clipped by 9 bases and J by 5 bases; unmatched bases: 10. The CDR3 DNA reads TGTGCCAGTGGGCGGGGGAACTGGGACGAGCAGTACTTC. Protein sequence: CASGRGNWDEQYF.

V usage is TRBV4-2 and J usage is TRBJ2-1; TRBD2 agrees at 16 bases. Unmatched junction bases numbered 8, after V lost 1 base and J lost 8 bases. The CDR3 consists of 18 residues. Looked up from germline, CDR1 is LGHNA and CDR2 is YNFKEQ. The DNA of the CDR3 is TGTGCCAGCAGCCAAGTTGGCCTTGGGACTAGCGGGAGGGATGAGCAGTTCTTC. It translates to CASSQVGLGTSGRDEQFF.

The CDR3 DNA follows: TGTGCCAGCAGCTTAGACTCAGGGAGGGGACTGTTTTTT. It codes for CASSLDSGRGLFF. The J gene is TRBJ1-4, the V gene TRBV11-2, with D perhaps matching TRBD1 (5 bases). V gave up 0 bases and J gave up 13 bases, with 12 bases separating them. The CDR3 is 13 residues long. The germline V gene encodes CDR1 SGHAT and CDR2 FQNNGV.

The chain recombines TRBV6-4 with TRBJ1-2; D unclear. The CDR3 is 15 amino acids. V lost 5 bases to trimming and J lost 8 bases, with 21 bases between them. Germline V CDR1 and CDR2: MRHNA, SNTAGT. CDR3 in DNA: TGTGCCAGCAGTCTCGAGATAGGGAGGGCCGAAGGCTACACCTTC. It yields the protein CASSLEIGRAEGYTF.

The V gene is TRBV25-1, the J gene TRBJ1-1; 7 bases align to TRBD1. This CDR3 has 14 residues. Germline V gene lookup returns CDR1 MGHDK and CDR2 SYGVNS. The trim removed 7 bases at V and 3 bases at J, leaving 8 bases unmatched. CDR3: CASNRGIVDTEAFF. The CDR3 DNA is TGTGCCAGCAACAGGGGAATTGTGGACACTGAAGCTTTCTTT.

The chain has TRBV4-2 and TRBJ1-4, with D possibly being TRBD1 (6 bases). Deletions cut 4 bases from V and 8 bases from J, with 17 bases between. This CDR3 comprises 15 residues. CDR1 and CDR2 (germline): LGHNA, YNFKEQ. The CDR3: CASSPGGWGGEKLFF. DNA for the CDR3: TGTGCCAGCAGCCCGGGGGGCTGGGGAGGGGAAAAACTGTTTTTT.

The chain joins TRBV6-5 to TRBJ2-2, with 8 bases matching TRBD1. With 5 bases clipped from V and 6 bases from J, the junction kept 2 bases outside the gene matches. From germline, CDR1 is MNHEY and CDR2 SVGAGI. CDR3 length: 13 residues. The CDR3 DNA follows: TGTGCCAGCAGTACGGACAGGGCCGGGGAGCTGTTTTTT. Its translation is CASSTDRAGELFF.

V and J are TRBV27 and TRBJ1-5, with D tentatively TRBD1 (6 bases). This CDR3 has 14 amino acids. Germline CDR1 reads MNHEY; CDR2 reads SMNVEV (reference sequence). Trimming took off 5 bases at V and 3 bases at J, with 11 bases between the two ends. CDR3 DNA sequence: TGTGCCAGCAGTGGCGGACAGCCCAATCAGCCCCAGCATTTT. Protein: CASSGGQPNQPQHF.

CDR3 sequence: CASSLGQGFNTEAFF. CDR3 bases: TGTGCCAGCAGTTTGGGACAGGGTTTTAACACTGAAGCTTTCTTT. This rearrangement joins TRBV27 to TRBJ1-1, with TRBD1 identical over 9 bases. The V gene's germline CDR1 is MNHEY and CDR2 SMNVEV (reference sequence). With 3 bases clipped from V and 2 bases from J, the junction kept 4 bases outside the gene matches. CDR3 length: 15 amino acids.

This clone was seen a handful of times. The CDR3 DNA reads TGTGCCAGTAGTATAACAAGGAGCTCCTACGAGCAGTACTTC. Amino acid sequence: CASSITRSSYEQYF. The J gene is TRBJ2-7, the V gene TRBV19, with D unclear. Trimming removed 2 bases at V and 0 bases at J, with 8 bases between. Germline assignment: CDR1 LNHDA and CDR2 SQIVND (reference sequence). CDR3 length: 14 residues. Variable domain in full (rest from reference TRBV19 and TRBJ2-7): DGGITQSPKYLFRKEGQNVTLSCEQNLNHDAMYWYRQDPGQGLRLIYYSQIVNDFQKGDIAEGYSVSREKKESFPLTVTSAQKNPTAFYLCASSITRSSYEQYFGPGTRLTVT.

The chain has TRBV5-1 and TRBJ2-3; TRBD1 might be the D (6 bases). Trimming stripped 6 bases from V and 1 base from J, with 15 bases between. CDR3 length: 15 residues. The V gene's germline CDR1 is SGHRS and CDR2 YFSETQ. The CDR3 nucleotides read TGCGCCAGCAACCGGGACACCTCGGGCACAGATACGCAGTATTTT. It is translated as CASNRDTSGTDTQYF. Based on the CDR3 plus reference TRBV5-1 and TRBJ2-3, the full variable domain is KAGVTQTPRYLIKTRGQQVTLSCSPISGHRSVSWYQQTPGQGLQFLFEYFSETQRNKGNFPGRFSGRQFSNSRSEMNVSTLELGDSALYLCASNRDTSGTDTQYFGPGTRLTVL.

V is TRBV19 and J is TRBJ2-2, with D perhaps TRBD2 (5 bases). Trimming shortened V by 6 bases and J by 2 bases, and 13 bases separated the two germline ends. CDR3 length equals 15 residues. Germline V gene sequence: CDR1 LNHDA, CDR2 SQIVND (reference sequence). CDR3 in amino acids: CASRNLGKNTGELFF. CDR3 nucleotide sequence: TGTGCCAGTAGAAATCTCGGGAAAAACACCGGGGAGCTGTTTTTT.

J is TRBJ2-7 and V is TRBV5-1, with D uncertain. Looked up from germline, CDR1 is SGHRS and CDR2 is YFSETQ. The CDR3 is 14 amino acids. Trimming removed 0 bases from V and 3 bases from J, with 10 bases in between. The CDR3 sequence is CASSLGPVGYEQYF. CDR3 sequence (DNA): TGCGCCAGCAGCTTGGGCCCCGTCGGCTACGAGCAGTACTTC.

The CDR3 sequence is CASSRQRMNTEAFF. DNA for the CDR3: TGTGCCAGTAGTCGCCAGAGGATGAACACTGAAGCTTTCTTT. The gene calls are TRBV19 and TRBJ1-1; D is undetermined. Germline CDR1 and CDR2: LNHDA and SQIVND (reference sequence). CDR3 length equals 14 residues. V lost 5 bases, J lost 0 bases, and 10 bases lay in between.

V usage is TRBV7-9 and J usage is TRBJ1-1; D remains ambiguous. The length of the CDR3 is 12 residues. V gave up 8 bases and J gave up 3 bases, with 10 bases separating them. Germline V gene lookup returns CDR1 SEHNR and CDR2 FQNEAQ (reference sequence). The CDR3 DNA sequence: TGTGCCAGCCAAGCTTTGGACACTGAAGCTTTCTTT. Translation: CASQALDTEAFF.

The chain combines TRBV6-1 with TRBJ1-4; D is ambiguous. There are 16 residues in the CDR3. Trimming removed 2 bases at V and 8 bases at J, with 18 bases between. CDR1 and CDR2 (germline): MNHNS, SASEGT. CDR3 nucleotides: TGTGCCAGCAGTGAAAGGTACGAGGCCCCGAGGGAAAAACTGTTTTTT. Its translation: CASSERYEAPREKLFF.

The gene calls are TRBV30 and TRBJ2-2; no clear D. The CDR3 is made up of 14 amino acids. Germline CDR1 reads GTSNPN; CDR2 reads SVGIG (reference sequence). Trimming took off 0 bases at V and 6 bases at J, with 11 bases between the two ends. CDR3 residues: CAWSVRSGSGELFF. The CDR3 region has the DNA TGTGCCTGGAGTGTACGTTCCGGTTCCGGGGAGCTGTTTTTT.

CDR3 amino acids: CASSSQGVGTEAFF. In nucleotides, the CDR3 is TGTGCCAGCTCATCACAGGGGGTAGGGACTGAAGCTTTCTTT. The J gene is TRBJ1-1, the V gene TRBV18, with 8 bases lining up with TRBD1. The ends lost 5 bases at V and 5 bases at J; junction bases unmatched: 7. Germline V gene sequence: CDR1 KGHSH, CDR2 LQKENI. The CDR3 extends over 14 amino acids.

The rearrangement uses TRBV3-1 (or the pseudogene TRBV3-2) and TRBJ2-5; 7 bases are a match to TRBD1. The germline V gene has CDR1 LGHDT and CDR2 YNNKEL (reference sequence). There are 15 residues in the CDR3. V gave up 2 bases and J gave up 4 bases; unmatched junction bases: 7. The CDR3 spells CASSQSRGRGETQYF. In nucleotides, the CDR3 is TGTGCCAGCAGCCAATCCAGGGGGAGAGGAGAGACCCAGTACTTC.

CDR3: CASIVVLGLGPNRGSKGYTF. CDR3 DNA sequence: TGTGCCAGCATCGTCGTACTGGGACTTGGGCCCAACAGGGGGAGCAAAGGCTACACCTTC. V is TRBV27 and J is TRBJ1-2, with TRBD1 matching 8 bases. The ends lost 7 bases at V and 8 bases at J; junction bases unmatched: 30. Germline loops: CDR1 MNHEY, CDR2 SMNVEV (reference sequence). The CDR3 loop spans 20 amino acids.

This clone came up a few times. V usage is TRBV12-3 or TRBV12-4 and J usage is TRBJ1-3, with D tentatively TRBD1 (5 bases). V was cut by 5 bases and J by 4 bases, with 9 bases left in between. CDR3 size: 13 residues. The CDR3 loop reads CASSPWGGNTIYF. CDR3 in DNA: TGTGCCAGCAGTCCGTGGGGCGGAAACACCATATATTTT.